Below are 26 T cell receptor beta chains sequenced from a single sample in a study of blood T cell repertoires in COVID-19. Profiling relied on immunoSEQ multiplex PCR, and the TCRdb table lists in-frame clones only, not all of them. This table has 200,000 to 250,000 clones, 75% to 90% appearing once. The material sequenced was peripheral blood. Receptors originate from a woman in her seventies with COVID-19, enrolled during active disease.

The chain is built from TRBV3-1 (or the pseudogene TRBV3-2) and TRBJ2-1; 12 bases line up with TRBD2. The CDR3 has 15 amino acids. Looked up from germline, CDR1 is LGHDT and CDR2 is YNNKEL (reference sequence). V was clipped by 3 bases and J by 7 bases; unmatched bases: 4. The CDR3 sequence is CASSQGLAGLNEQFF. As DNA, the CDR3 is TGTGCCAGCAGCCAGGGACTAGCGGGTTTGAATGAGCAGTTCTTC.

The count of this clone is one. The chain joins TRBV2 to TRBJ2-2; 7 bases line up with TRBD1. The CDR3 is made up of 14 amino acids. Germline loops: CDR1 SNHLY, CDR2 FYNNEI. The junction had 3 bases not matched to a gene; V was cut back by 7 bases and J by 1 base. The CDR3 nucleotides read TGTGCCAGCAAAGGGGGCCAGAACACCGGGGAGCTGTTTTTT. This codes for CASKGGQNTGELFF.

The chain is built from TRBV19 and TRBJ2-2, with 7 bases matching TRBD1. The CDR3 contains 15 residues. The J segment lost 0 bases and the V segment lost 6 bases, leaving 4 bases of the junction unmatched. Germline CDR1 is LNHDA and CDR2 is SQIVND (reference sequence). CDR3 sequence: CASRGQLTNTGELFF. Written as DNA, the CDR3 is TGTGCCAGTAGGGGACAGTTAACGAACACCGGGGAGCTGTTTTTT.

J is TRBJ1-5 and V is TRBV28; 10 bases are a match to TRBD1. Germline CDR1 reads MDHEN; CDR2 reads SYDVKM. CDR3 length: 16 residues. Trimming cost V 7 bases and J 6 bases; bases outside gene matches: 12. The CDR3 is CASIALGTGVSQPQHF. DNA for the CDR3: TGTGCCAGCATCGCCCTGGGGACAGGGGTCAGTCAGCCCCAGCATTTT.

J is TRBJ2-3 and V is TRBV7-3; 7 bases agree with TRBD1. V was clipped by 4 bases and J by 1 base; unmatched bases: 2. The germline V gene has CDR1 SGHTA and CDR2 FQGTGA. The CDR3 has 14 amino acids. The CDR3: CASSSGTGTDTQYF. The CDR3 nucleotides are TGTGCCAGCAGCTCCGGGACAGGCACAGATACGCAGTATTTT.

The CDR3 loop reads CASRLGQNGETQYF. CDR3 nucleotides: TGTGCCAGCAGGCTTGGACAGAACGGAGAGACCCAGTACTTC. J is TRBJ2-5 and V is TRBV7-2; perhaps TRBD1 as D (6 bases). This CDR3 has 14 residues. V dropped 6 bases and J dropped 4 bases, with 15 bases sitting between them. Germline V gives CDR1 SGHTA, CDR2 FQGNSA.

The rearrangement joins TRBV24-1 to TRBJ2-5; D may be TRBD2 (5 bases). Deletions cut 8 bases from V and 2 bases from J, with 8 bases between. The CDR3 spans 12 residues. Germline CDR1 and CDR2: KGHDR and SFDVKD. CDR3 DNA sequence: TGTGCCACCAAGGGAGAACAAGAGACCCAGTACTTC. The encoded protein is CATKGEQETQYF.

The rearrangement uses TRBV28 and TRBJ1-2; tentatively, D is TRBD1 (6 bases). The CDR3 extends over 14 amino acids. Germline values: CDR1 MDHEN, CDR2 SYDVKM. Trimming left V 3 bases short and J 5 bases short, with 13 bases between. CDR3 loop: CASSLGGARYGYTF. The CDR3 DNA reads TGTGCCAGCAGTTTGGGGGGGGCCAGATATGGCTACACCTTC.

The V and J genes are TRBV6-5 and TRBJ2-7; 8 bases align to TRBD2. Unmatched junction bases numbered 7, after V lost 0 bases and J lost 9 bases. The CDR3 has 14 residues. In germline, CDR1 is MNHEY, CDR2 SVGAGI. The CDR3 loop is CASSYSVGRAVQYF. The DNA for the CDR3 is TGTGCCAGCAGTTACTCGGTCGGGAGGGCCGTGCAGTACTTC.

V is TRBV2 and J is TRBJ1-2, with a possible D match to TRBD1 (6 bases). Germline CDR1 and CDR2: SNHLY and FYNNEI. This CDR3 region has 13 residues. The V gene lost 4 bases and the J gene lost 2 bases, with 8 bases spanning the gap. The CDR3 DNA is TGTGCCAGCAGTGCAGGGGCCAACTATGGCTACACCTTC. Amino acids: CASSAGANYGYTF.

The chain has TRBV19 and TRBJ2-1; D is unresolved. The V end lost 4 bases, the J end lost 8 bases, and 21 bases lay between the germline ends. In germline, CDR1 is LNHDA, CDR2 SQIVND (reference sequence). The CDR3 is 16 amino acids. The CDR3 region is CASSSSGLRLYDEQFF. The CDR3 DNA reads TGTGCCAGTAGTAGTAGTGGGCTCCGTCTTTACGATGAGCAGTTCTTC.

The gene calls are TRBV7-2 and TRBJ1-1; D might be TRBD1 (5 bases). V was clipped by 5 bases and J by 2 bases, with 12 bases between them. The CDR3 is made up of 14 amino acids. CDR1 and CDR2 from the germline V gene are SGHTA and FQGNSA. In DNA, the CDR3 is TGTGCCAGCAGCCTTGCGGGGCTCAACACTGAAGCTTTCTTT. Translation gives CASSLAGLNTEAFF. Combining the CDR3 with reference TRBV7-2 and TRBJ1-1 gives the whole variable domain GAGVSQSPSNKVTEKGKDVELRCDPISGHTALYWYRQSLGQGLEFLIYFQGNSAPDKSGLPSDRFSAERTGGSVSTLTIQRTQQEDSAVYLCASSLAGLNTEAFFGQGTRLTVV.

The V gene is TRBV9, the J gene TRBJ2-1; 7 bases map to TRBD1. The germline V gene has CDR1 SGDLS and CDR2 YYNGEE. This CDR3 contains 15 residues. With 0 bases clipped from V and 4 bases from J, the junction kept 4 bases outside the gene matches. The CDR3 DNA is TGTGCCAGCAGCGTAGCTGGGACAGCATACAATGAGCAGTTCTTC. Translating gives CASSVAGTAYNEQFF.

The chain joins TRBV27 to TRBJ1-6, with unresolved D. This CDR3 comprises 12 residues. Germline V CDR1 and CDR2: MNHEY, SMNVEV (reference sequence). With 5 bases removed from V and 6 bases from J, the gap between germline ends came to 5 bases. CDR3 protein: CASSLLNSPLHF. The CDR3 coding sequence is TGTGCCAGCAGTCTTCTTAATTCACCCCTCCACTTT.

The CDR3 sequence is CASSFQGGTDTQYF. CDR3 bases: TGTGCCAGCAGCTTTCAGGGTGGAACAGATACGCAGTATTTT. The chain employs TRBV7-2 and TRBJ2-3; weak D call: TRBD1 (5 bases). Trimming removed 3 bases from V and 3 bases from J, with 10 bases in between. CDR1 is SGHTA and CDR2 is FQGNSA in the germline V gene. CDR3 size: 14 residues.

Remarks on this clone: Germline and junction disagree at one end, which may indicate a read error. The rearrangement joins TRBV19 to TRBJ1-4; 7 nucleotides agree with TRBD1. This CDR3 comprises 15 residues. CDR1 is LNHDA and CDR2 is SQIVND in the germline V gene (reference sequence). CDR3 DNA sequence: TGTGCCAGTAGTACCGGGACAGCTACTATTGAAAAACTGTTTTTT. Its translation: CASSTGTATIEKLFF.

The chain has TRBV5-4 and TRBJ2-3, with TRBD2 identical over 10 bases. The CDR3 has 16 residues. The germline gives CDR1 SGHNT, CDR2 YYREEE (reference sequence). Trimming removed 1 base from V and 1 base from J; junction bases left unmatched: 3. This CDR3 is CASSLTGTSGTDTQYF. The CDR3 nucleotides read TGTGCCAGCAGCTTGACCGGGACTAGCGGCACAGATACGCAGTATTTT. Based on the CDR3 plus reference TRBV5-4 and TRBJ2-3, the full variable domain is ETGVTQSPTHLIKTRGQQVTLRCSSQSGHNTVSWYQQALGQGPQFIFQYYREEENGRGNFPPRFSGLQFPNYSSELNVNALELDDSALYLCASSLTGTSGTDTQYFGPGTRLTVL.

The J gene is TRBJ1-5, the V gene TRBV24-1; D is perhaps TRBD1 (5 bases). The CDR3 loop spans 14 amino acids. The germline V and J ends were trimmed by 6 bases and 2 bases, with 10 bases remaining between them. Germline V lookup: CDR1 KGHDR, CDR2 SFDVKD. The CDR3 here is CATSPEGRNQPQHF. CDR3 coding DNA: TGTGCCACCAGTCCGGAGGGACGCAATCAGCCCCAGCATTTT.

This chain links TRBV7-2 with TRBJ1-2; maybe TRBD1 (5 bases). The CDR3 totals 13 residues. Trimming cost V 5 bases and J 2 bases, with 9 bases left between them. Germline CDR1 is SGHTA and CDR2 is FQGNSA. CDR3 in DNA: TGTGCCAGCAGCCCACAGGTCAACTATGGCTACACCTTC. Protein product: CASSPQVNYGYTF.

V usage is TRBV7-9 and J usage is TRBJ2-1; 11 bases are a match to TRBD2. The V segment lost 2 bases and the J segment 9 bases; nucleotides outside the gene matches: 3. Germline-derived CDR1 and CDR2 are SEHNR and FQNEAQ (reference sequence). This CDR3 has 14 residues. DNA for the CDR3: TGTGCCAGCAGCTTAACCGGGACTAGCGGTGAGCAGTTCTTC. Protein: CASSLTGTSGEQFF.

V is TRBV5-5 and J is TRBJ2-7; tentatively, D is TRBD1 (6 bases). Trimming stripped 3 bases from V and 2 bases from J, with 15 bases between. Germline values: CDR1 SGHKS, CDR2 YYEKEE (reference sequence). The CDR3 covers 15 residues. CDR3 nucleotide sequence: TGTGCCAGCAGCTCAACAGGGATTCTAGCCTACGAGCAGTACTTC. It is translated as CASSSTGILAYEQYF.

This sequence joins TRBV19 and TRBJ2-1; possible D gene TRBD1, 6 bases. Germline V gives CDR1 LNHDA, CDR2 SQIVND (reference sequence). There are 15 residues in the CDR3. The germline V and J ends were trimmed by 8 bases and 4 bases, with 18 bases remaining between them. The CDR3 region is CASCVGTGPYNEQFF. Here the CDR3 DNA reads TGTGCCAGTTGCGTCGGCACAGGGCCTTACAATGAGCAGTTCTTC.

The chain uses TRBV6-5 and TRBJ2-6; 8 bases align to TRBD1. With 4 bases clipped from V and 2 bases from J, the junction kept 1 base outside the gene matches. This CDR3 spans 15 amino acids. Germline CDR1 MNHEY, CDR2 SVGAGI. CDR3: CASSLDRAGANVLTF. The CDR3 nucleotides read TGTGCCAGCAGTTTGGACAGGGCTGGGGCCAACGTCCTGACTTTC.

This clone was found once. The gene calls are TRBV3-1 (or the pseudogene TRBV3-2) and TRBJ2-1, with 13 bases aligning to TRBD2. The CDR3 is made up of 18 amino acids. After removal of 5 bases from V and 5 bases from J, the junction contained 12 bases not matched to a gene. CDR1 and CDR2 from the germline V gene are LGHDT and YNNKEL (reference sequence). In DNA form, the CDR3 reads TGTGCCAGCAGCGTTAATACCGGGACTAGCGGGAATCACAATGAGCAGTTCTTC. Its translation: CASSVNTGTSGNHNEQFF.

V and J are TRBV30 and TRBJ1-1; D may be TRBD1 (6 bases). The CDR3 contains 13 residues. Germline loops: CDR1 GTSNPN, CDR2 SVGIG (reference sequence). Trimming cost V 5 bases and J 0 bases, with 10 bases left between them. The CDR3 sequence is CAWAGHLNTEAFF. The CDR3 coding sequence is TGTGCCTGGGCGGGACACTTGAACACTGAAGCTTTCTTT.

The CDR3 sequence: CASGQGASGYTF. The CDR3 DNA follows: TGTGCCAGTGGACAGGGGGCGTCGGGCTACACCTTC. This chain links TRBV28 with TRBJ1-2; TRBD1 matches 11 bases. Germline lookup yields CDR1 MDHEN and CDR2 SYDVKM. This CDR3 spans 12 amino acids. The V gene end was trimmed by 9 bases and the J gene end by 8 bases; junction bases not matched to a gene: 5.